The sequence of this TCR beta chain was determined in a study of PD-1 blockade in classical Hodgkin lymphoma. Produced via immunoSEQ multiplex PCR; TCRdb's table is partial and in-frame only. The sample holds some 100,000 clones, 92% seen once. General study findings and limits: Anyone who began nivolumab under 1 year after ASCT was excluded.

Patients all relapsed after autologous stem cell transplantation, and there was variation in brentuximab vedotin exposure. CDR3 length: 12 residues. The germline gives CDR1 SGHDN, CDR2 FVKESK. The V end lost 5 bases, the J end lost 2 bases, and 7 bases lay between the germline ends. With regard to this clone: As yet, its antigen is unknown.

The material sequenced was peripheral blood mononuclear cells (PBMCs), taken at baseline. The V and J genes are TRBV14 and TRBJ2-7; no clear D gene. This clonotype was sampled from a human donor with classical Hodgkin lymphoma. CDR3 amino acids: CASSARPYEQYF. The CDR3 region has the DNA TGTGCCAGCAGCGCCCGCCCCTACGAGCAGTACTTC.